This TCR beta chain is from a study of Tregs in tolerant kidney transplant recipients. The repertoire was sequenced with immunoSEQ multiplex PCR; TCRdb's copy has only in-frame clones and lacks some. The sample consists of 120,000 or so clones, 92% of them appearing once. The study, taken as a whole, reports: Findings come from small patient numbers and require larger validation. Biological reproducibility was not directly addressed, but technical replication error appeared minimal.

This clone has only one observation. What it recognizes is unknown. Sequenced input: CD4+ T cells from blood. This clonotype originated in a human donor in good health.

The CDR3 spells CASSPGGQFSNQPQHF. CDR3 DNA: TGTGCCAGTAGTCCCGGAGGACAATTTAGCAATCAGCCCCAGCATTTT. This rearrangement joins TRBV19 to TRBJ1-5; the D gene is possibly TRBD1 (5 bases). Germline V gene lookup returns CDR1 LNHDA and CDR2 SQIVND (reference sequence). The V end lost 5 bases, the J end lost 0 bases, and 14 bases lay between the germline ends. CDR3 size: 16 residues.